The 27 T cell receptor beta chains reported below all come from one sample, sequenced in a study of cytomegalovirus exposure and HLA in healthy donors. The PCR had 60 Vbeta and 13 Jbeta primers. Here immunoSEQ multiplex PCR was the method, and the copy in TCRdb shows in-frame clones only, minus some. This sample yields approximately 89,000 clones, of which 81% are seen a single time; about 9.4% belongs to the top ten. Sequencing was performed on PBMCs. These receptors were obtained from a human donor in good health.

The chain links TRBV4-2 to TRBJ2-2, with TRBD2 matching 9 bases. The CDR3 runs 18 residues. J was trimmed by 5 bases and V by 4 bases; bases with no gene match: 14. Germline V lookup: CDR1 LGHNA, CDR2 YNFKEQ. The CDR3 region has the DNA TGTGCCAGCAGCCCTCGGGATGAGCGGGGGGCCGGGACCGGGGAGCTGTTTTTT. It encodes CASSPRDERGAGTGELFF.

The chain couples TRBV28 to TRBJ2-3; TRBD2 matches at 10 bases. V shed 4 bases, J shed 5 bases, and the junction held 6 bases outside the gene matches. The CDR3 is made up of 15 amino acids. CDR1 is MDHEN and CDR2 is SYDVKM in the germline V gene. CDR3 sequence reads: CASSSLAGGRDTQYF. CDR3 DNA: TGTGCCAGCAGTTCCTTAGCGGGAGGCAGAGATACGCAGTATTTT.

The gene calls are TRBV9 and TRBJ1-6; no clear D gene. V shed 0 bases and J shed 9 bases, with 16 bases lying between them. The germline V gene encodes CDR1 SGDLS and CDR2 YYNGEE. CDR3 length: 16 amino acids. The CDR3 here is CASSVARSQGGSPLHF. Here the CDR3 DNA reads TGTGCCAGCAGCGTAGCACGGTCCCAAGGAGGTTCACCCCTCCACTTT.

The chain combines TRBV7-2 with TRBJ2-7; 8 bases fit TRBD2. There are 16 residues in the CDR3. Per germline, CDR1 SGHTA and CDR2 FQGNSA. The V gene end was trimmed by 3 bases and the J gene end by 2 bases; junction bases not matched to a gene: 9. The CDR3, as DNA: TGTGCCAGCAGCTTGGTCTCTATTAGCGGGACCTACGAGCAGTACTTC. Amino acid sequence: CASSLVSISGTYEQYF.

This chain uses TRBV11-3 with TRBJ2-7, with D possibly being TRBD1 (5 bases). This CDR3 spans 13 amino acids. Germline V gives CDR1 SGHNT, CDR2 YENEEA. V was shortened by 1 base and J by 6 bases, with 10 bases between the two germline ends. CDR3 coding DNA: TGTGCCAGCAGCTTAGGGAACAGGCGCGAGCAGTACTTC. The encoded protein is CASSLGNRREQYF. Looking up the rest from reference TRBV11-3 and TRBJ2-7 gives the full variable domain: EAGVVQSPRYKIIEKKQPVAFWCNPISGHNTLYWYLQNLGQGPELLIRYENEEAVDDSQLPKDRFSAERLKGVDSTLKIQPAELGDSAVYLCASSLGNRREQYFGPGTRLTVT.

This clone was seen only a few times. The genes are TRBV7-3 and TRBJ2-1, with TRBD2 matching over 13 bases. The V gene's germline CDR1 is SGHTA and CDR2 FQGTGA. The CDR3 is 17 amino acids. Germline trimming cut 2 bases from V and 2 bases from J; bases unmatched to any gene: 3. CDR3 region: CASSLEGLAGPYNEQFF. In DNA, the CDR3 is TGTGCCAGCAGCTTAGAGGGACTAGCGGGACCCTACAATGAGCAGTTCTTC.

The chain recombines TRBV7-8 with TRBJ1-4; D might be TRBD1 (5 bases). Germline CDR1 reads SGHVS; CDR2 reads FQNEAQ. This CDR3 comprises 13 residues. The V end was cut by 5 bases, the J end by 7 bases, with 11 bases between. This CDR3 is CASSPIRGEKLFF. For the CDR3, the DNA is TGTGCCAGCAGCCCTATTAGGGGTGAAAAACTGTTTTTT.

The chain couples TRBV6-6 to TRBJ2-2, with a tentative D call TRBD2 (5 bases). Trimming took off 6 bases at V and 4 bases at J, with 18 bases between the two ends. Germline V CDR1 and CDR2: MNHNY, SVGAGI (reference sequence). The CDR3 is 16 residues long. The CDR3 DNA reads as TGTGCCAGCAGGCGAGCGGTGTCAGCGGTCACCGGGGAGCTGTTTTTT. Translation: CASRRAVSAVTGELFF.

This clone was counted between two and nine times. The chain employs TRBV20-1 and TRBJ2-7; 8 nucleotides match TRBD1. V was clipped by 8 bases and J by 6 bases; unmatched bases: 6. This CDR3 has 11 residues. Germline V lookup: CDR1 DFQATT, CDR2 SNEGSKA (reference sequence). The CDR3 region is CSPRQGTEQYF. The CDR3 DNA reads TGCAGTCCCAGACAGGGGACCGAGCAGTACTTC.

V usage is TRBV6-5 and J usage is TRBJ2-5; 9 bases are shared with TRBD1. The CDR3 has 14 residues. V shed 4 bases and J 4 bases; nucleotides not matched to a gene: 4. Germline CDR1 is MNHEY and CDR2 is SVGAGI. Written as DNA, the CDR3 is TGTGCCAGCAGTTTCCAGACAGGGGGAGAGACCCAGTACTTC. Protein sequence: CASSFQTGGETQYF.

V and J are TRBV5-1 and TRBJ1-4, with 9 bases lining up with TRBD1. After removal of 0 bases from V and 8 bases from J, the junction contained 2 bases not matched to a gene. The CDR3 has 14 amino acids. Germline-derived CDR1 and CDR2 are SGHRS and YFSETQ. In nucleotides, the CDR3 is TGCGCCAGCAGCTTGGGGACAGGGGTAGAAAAACTGTTTTTT. It encodes CASSLGTGVEKLFF.

The chain uses TRBV14 and TRBJ1-2; no reliable D call. Germline assignment: CDR1 SGHDN and CDR2 FVKESK. The V gene lost 0 bases and the J gene lost 8 bases, with 16 bases spanning the gap. The length of the CDR3 is 15 residues. The CDR3 DNA reads TGTGCCAGCAGCCAAGACCATACGGGGAACCACGGCTACACCTTC. This sequence encodes CASSQDHTGNHGYTF.

The rearrangement links TRBV7-8 to TRBJ2-5; 10 nucleotides align to TRBD2. From germline, CDR1 is SGHVS and CDR2 FQNEAQ. Trimming removed 0 bases from V and 4 bases from J; junction bases left unmatched: 14. CDR3 length: 19 residues. The CDR3 is CASSLAGSWLAGALETQYF. For the CDR3, the DNA is TGTGCCAGCAGCTTAGCAGGAAGTTGGCTAGCGGGGGCCCTAGAGACCCAGTACTTC. Supplemented by reference TRBV7-8 and TRBJ2-5, the full variable domain reads GAGVSQSPRYKVAKRGQDVALRCDPISGHVSLFWYQQALGQGPEFLTYFQNEAQLDKSGLPSDRFFAERPEGSVSTLKIQRTQQEDSAVYLCASSLAGSWLAGALETQYFGPGTRLLVL.

The rearrangement joins TRBV18 to TRBJ1-6; D not certain. Germline CDR1 and CDR2: KGHSH and LQKENI. V lost 1 base and J 9 bases, leaving 13 bases between the germline ends. This CDR3 comprises 15 residues. The CDR3 loop is CASSPRPGLGSPLHF. The CDR3 coding sequence is TGTGCCAGCTCACCACGGCCGGGTCTAGGTTCACCCCTCCACTTT.

The rearrangement links TRBV5-1 to TRBJ2-3; 7 positions match TRBD2. Unmatched junction bases numbered 9, after V lost 3 bases and J lost 2 bases. CDR1 is SGHRS, CDR2 YFSETQ, per germline. This CDR3 has 16 amino acids. The CDR3 nucleotides read TGCGCCAGCAGCTATAGACTAGCCGAACACACAGATACGCAGTATTTT. It specifies CASSYRLAEHTDTQYF.

This chain uses TRBV5-5 with TRBJ1-5, with D perhaps matching TRBD1 (6 bases). From germline, CDR1 is SGHKS and CDR2 YYEKEE (reference sequence). The CDR3 contains 16 residues. Trimming stripped 0 bases from V and 5 bases from J, with 15 bases between. As DNA, the CDR3 is TGTGCCAGCAGCTTGGGGGCTCCACAGGGCGATCAGCCCCAGCATTTT. It specifies CASSLGAPQGDQPQHF.

The chain couples TRBV9 to TRBJ1-2, with TRBD1 as a possible D gene (6 bases). V was shortened by 0 bases and J by 0 bases, with 12 bases between the two germline ends. Germline V gene data show CDR1 as SGDLS and CDR2 as YYNGEE. The CDR3 length is 16 residues. The CDR3 DNA is TGTGCCAGCAGCGTAGATGGGGGGGCTACTAACTATGGCTACACCTTC. It yields the protein CASSVDGGATNYGYTF.

V gene TRBV30 combines with J gene TRBJ2-7; 9 bases map to TRBD1. V gave up 2 bases and J gave up 1 base; unmatched junction bases: 3. The germline V gene encodes CDR1 GTSNPN and CDR2 SVGIG (reference sequence). The CDR3 length is 14 residues. The CDR3: CAWSYGQGSYEQYF. Here the CDR3 DNA reads TGTGCCTGGAGTTACGGACAGGGGTCCTACGAGCAGTACTTC.

The gene calls are TRBV6-5 and TRBJ1-1; no firm D call. Germline CDR1 and CDR2: MNHEY and SVGAGI. V dropped 9 bases and J dropped 4 bases, with 18 bases sitting between them. This CDR3 region has 14 residues. This CDR3 reads CASIKLRGGTEAFF. The CDR3 DNA follows: TGTGCCAGTATAAAACTACGGGGAGGCACTGAAGCTTTCTTT.

A few counts support this clone. The chain is built from TRBV5-1 and TRBJ1-2; 10 bases match TRBD1. The germline gives CDR1 SGHRS, CDR2 YFSETQ. The CDR3 consists of 14 residues. Unmatched junction bases numbered 8, after V lost 2 bases and J lost 10 bases. CDR3 DNA: TGCGCCAGCAGCTTAACGACAGGGGGCCGTGACTACACCTTC. Amino acids: CASSLTTGGRDYTF.

This clone was recorded once. This chain joins TRBV25-1 and TRBJ1-1, with D unresolved. V dropped 3 bases and J dropped 10 bases, with 9 bases sitting between them. The CDR3 has 11 amino acids. Germline V gene sequence: CDR1 MGHDK, CDR2 SYGVNS. In nucleotides, the CDR3 is TGTGCCAGCAGTGAGGTAGGGAGAGCTTTCTTT. It codes for CASSEVGRAFF.

The chain uses TRBV19 and TRBJ2-2; D remains unclear. In germline, CDR1 is LNHDA, CDR2 SQIVND (reference sequence). V was pared by 2 bases and J by 0 bases, with 7 bases between. The CDR3 extends over 15 amino acids. The CDR3 loop reads CASSILLSNTGELFF. The CDR3 DNA is TGTGCCAGTAGTATACTTTTGTCGAACACCGGGGAGCTGTTTTTT. Based on the CDR3 plus reference TRBV19 and TRBJ2-2, the full variable domain is DGGITQSPKYLFRKEGQNVTLSCEQNLNHDAMYWYRQDPGQGLRLIYYSQIVNDFQKGDIAEGYSVSREKKESFPLTVTSAQKNPTAFYLCASSILLSNTGELFFGEGSRLTVL.

The chain is built from TRBV5-1 and TRBJ2-1; 8 bases agree with TRBD2. Germline CDR1 and CDR2: SGHRS and YFSETQ. The CDR3 has 16 amino acids. V was pared by 2 bases and J by 4 bases, with 8 bases of the junction left unmatched. The CDR3 coding sequence is TGCGCCAGCAGCTTCTCGAGCGGGAGTTCGTACAATGAGCAGTTCTTC. Translated: CASSFSSGSSYNEQFF.

The chain uses TRBV19 and TRBJ2-7; 8 bases fit TRBD1. CDR3 size: 15 residues. CDR1 is LNHDA and CDR2 is SQIVND in the germline V gene (reference sequence). Trimming cost V 3 bases and J 3 bases; bases outside gene matches: 7. The CDR3 DNA is TGTGCCAGTAGTATGGGGTGGACAGGGAACTACGAGCAGTACTTC. This codes for CASSMGWTGNYEQYF.

The rearrangement links TRBV7-8 to TRBJ1-3, with D possibly being TRBD1 (5 bases). This CDR3 contains 16 residues. V gave up 5 bases and J gave up 0 bases, with 14 bases separating them. Per germline, CDR1 SGHVS and CDR2 FQNEAQ. CDR3 in amino acids: CASSPSGGSSGNTIYF. The DNA of the CDR3 is TGTGCCAGCAGCCCCTCGGGGGGGAGCTCTGGAAACACCATATATTTT.

This rearrangement joins TRBV15 to TRBJ2-5; a weak D match, TRBD2 (7 bases). Germline V lookup: CDR1 LNHNV, CDR2 YYDKDF (reference sequence). V lost 4 bases and J 2 bases, leaving 17 bases between the germline ends. The CDR3 totals 16 residues. Here the CDR3 reads CATSTGGPTRQETQYF. The CDR3 DNA sequence: TGTGCCACCAGCACCGGGGGGCCAACACGACAAGAGACCCAGTACTTC.

The V and J genes are TRBV29-1 and TRBJ2-7; 8 positions match TRBD1. This CDR3 contains 14 residues. Trimming at V came to 2 bases and at J to 5 bases, leaving 8 bases not matched to a gene. From germline, CDR1 is SQVTM and CDR2 ANQGSEA. The CDR3 loop is CSVERSDRVDEQYF. Here the CDR3 DNA reads TGCAGCGTTGAAAGGTCGGACAGGGTAGACGAGCAGTACTTC.